Below are 2 T cell receptor beta chains sequenced from a single sample in a study of T cells after yellow fever vaccination. TCRdb itself ran the 5' RACE reads through MiXCR, one entry per CDR3 protein. The data show 300,000 to 350,000 distinct CDR3 sequences, 4% to 5.5% seen once. Material: PBMCs, obtained 15 days after the yellow fever booster vaccination. The receptors shown here come from a man aged 18 to 30 who received the YFV17D yellow fever vaccine.

V is TRBV5-4 and J is TRBJ2-7; D is ambiguous. This CDR3 is 13 amino acids long. V gave up 4 bases and J gave up 7 bases, with 15 bases separating them. CDR1 and CDR2 (germline): SGHNT, YYREEE (reference sequence). DNA of the CDR3: TGTGCCAGCAGCCGGCTTTCGATCAGGGAGCAGTACTTC. Residues: CASSRLSIREQYF.

The chain recombines TRBV18 with TRBJ1-2, with D unresolved. Germline CDR1 and CDR2: KGHSH and LQKENI. Trimming cost V 3 bases and J 6 bases, with 17 bases left between them. The CDR3 contains 15 residues. As DNA, the CDR3 is TGTGCCAGCTCACCCTCAGGAGAACTTCTGGATGGCTACACCTTC. The encoded protein is CASSPSGELLDGYTF.